This TCR beta chain was identified during a study of cytomegalovirus exposure and HLA in healthy donors (TCRdb year 2017). Background on the whole study: An earlier analysis of 587 of the donors reported approximately 300 Gb of sequence data and 95 million to 140 million unique TCR beta sequences obtained from about 180 million T cells. Rather than drawing on any new phenotypic data, the later analysis identified candidate immune exposures from TCR beta sequences and the way those sequences occurred across donors. Among several hundred genotyped donors of the cohort, an average of approximately 240,000 unique TCR beta nucleotide sequences was sequenced per donor, of which approximately 19% were non-productive. Besides the first cohort of roughly 700 subjects, a separate validation cohort made up of 120 different subjects was used. Of the 350 to 450 genotyped donors, 65% to 90% fell in the genetic ancestry cluster associated with self-reported Caucasian donors. Donor age, sex, ethnicity and CMV serostatus were compiled together with the repertoire data. Class I and class II HLA loci were covered by the typing at four-digit resolution. The aim of the study was to test whether cataloging public T cell receptors could identify signatures of past pathogen exposure. Because of strong linkage in the cohort, roughly 5 DR-DQ haplotypes were treated as single units for association and clustering. The study profiled the T cell repertoires of around 700 subjects by immunosequencing and related them to cytomegalovirus serostatus. To predict cytomegalovirus infection status, the study combined high-throughput TCR immunosequencing, statistical association of individual TCRs with disease status, and machine learning. Every discovery cohort repertoire had been produced on one sequencing platform. The number of donors typed differed by locus, with roughly 620-630 for A, B, C, DRB1 and DQB1, roughly 520 for DQA1, over 600 for DPA1, and approximately 470 for DPB1. An early release covering 550 to 700 HLA-typed donors comprised approximately 290 gigabases of sequencing data and 85 million or so unique TCR sequences. To decide whether each TCR beta V gene segment behaved as functional or pseudogenic, an earlier analysis of some 600 of the donors relied on high-throughput TCR beta sequencing. A later genetic analysis used genome-wide SNP genotypes for about 60% of the roughly 700 donors, treating that subset as a discovery cohort. A later analysis re-analyzed previously published TCR beta repertoires from 500 to 700 donors and added high-resolution HLA genotyping to study TCR occurrence patterns. What the research found in general, with its limitations: A cluster of highly shared sequence variants was judged likely to represent a technical artifact of the sequencing pipeline. Because counts were too low, seventeen rarely observed V segments, including chromosome 9 orphons, were excluded from the earlier analysis of 500 to 700 of the donors. A further reported finding was that TCR beta sequences accurately predicted the HLA-A and HLA-B alleles for most subjects in the first cohort. In both the original and validation cohorts, the classifier was reported to diagnose cytomegalovirus status with high specificity and sensitivity. This cohort had only TCR beta chains sequenced, and the lack of alpha or paired-chain data limited which features could be detected. For the cohort, immune exposure information was limited to CMV serostatus. While some public TCRs were present in many individuals, most TCR sequences turned up only very rarely across donors. HLA typing was unavailable for some donors at each locus, so association tests used only the typed subset. Specific HLA alleles were associated with around 18,000 TCR beta sequences at a false discovery rate of 0.05 in a later analysis. In vitro tests confirmed that a few of the cytomegalovirus-associated TCR beta chains recognize cytomegalovirus antigens. In an earlier analysis of approximately 590 of the donors, most TCR beta V segments appeared in productive rearrangements about 87% or about 30% of the time, broadly matching IMGT annotations. In a later analysis, most CMV-associated TCR beta chains were found to appear HLA-restricted, with HLA associations seemingly driven largely by CMV exposure. When HLA alleles, especially DR and DQ, strongly co-occurred, TCR associations were difficult to assign to individual alleles. Linkage disequilibrium might explain the correlated functional status among segregating V segments, but an unknown experimental factor could not be ruled out. In a later genetic analysis, fewer N-insertions in productive TCRs were reported among donors in an Asian-associated ancestry cluster than the roughly 700-donor mean. In a later genetic analysis, a missense DCLRE1C variant was associated with V-gene and J-gene trimming of TCR beta chains, and the association was replicated in an independent cohort. In the study, 164 TCR beta chains were listed as associated with cytomegalovirus. In a later analysis, HLA-associated TCR beta chains were found to be more clonally expanded and to have lower generation probabilities than equally common non-associated chains. According to a later analysis, parvovirus B19, influenza, CMV and Epstein-Barr virus appeared linked to several top co-occurrence clusters. According to the authors, the approach could potentially be generalized to other disease states and immunological phenotypes. A later analysis found that TCR association rates varied across HLA loci, with DRB1 alleles showing the most associated TCRs and HLA-C alleles the fewest. The presence/absence analyses assumed that sequencing depth was roughly uniform across donors, and that assumption may not be true.

The protocol used for the library was the immunoSEQ multiplex PCR assay. For the multiplex PCR, a mixture combining 60 forward primers for TCR Vbeta segments and 13 reverse primers for TCR Jbeta segments was used. The CDR3 region of rearranged TCR beta genes was amplified from genomic DNA by a multiplex PCR assay. On the Illumina HiSeq System, the amplified TCR beta libraries were sequenced as 87-base-pair reads. Per the original workflow: In a later analysis, about 80 million unique TCR beta chains were counted across the roughly 610 repertoires, and roughly 11 million of these chains were shared by at least two donors. To remove PCR and sequencing errors, raw reads were error-corrected and collapsed into unique sequences using a nearest-neighbor algorithm that merged closely related sequences. CDR3 sequences were aligned to IMGT reference sequences to assign V, D and J gene segments. For a sequence to be retained, a match of at least six nucleotides was required to both a V gene segment and a J gene segment. Rearrangements were classified as productive when the CDR3 lacked stop codons and remained in frame with V and J, and all other rearrangements were classified as non-productive. CDR3 was defined by IMGT convention, running from the second conserved V-encoded cysteine to the conserved J-encoded phenylalanine. Sequences without an unambiguous match to a single V gene segment were excluded from the earlier analysis of about 630 of the donors. An earlier analysis of some 610 of the donors called V segments functional above 56.7% productive rearrangements and segregating when the between-donor standard deviation exceeded 5%. A statistical classification framework was built for diagnosing cytomegalovirus status from the catalog of TCR beta chain sequences. V and J gene assignment, in a later analysis, came from comparing TCR nucleotide sequences with IMGT/GENE-DB human TR gene sequences. The TCRdist pipeline was used in a later analysis to assign CDR3 sequences and most-parsimonious VDJ recombination scenarios. In a later analysis, every TCR beta chain was defined by the combination of its CDR3 amino acid sequence and its V-gene family, and reads without a unique V-gene family were dropped. As a way to deal with suspected cross-contamination and a sequencing artifact, a later analysis dropped 640 or so nucleotide sequences that were highly shared and had low generation probability. For each public chain, a later analysis derived a clonal expansion index from normalized ranks of inferred template counts within each repertoire. In a later analysis, generation probabilities were computed with a VDJ recombination model fitted to out-of-frame rearrangements, and the resulting probabilities were checked against IGoR. In a later analysis, TCR-TCR, TCR-HLA and TCR-CMV co-occurrence was scored with hypergeometric tests, and a repertoire-size bias correction was applied to TCR pairs. In a later analysis, false discovery rates were estimated by permuting HLA or CMV assignments 20 times. In a later analysis, co-occurring TCRs were grouped using DBSCAN, and TCRdist sequence similarity was added for clustering within HLA-allele-positive subsets. Repertoires with fewer than 30,000 or more than 120,000 public chains were left out of co-occurrence clustering, as were five repertoires with anomalous nucleotide sharing. TCRdb holds this immuneACCESS table with in-frame rearrangements only. Some clones are missing; in checked studies, unresolved V genes explain under half, and the rest has no known cause. Clone size and the V and J calls come from that table; the DNA yielded D and trimming. Here the sample has some 180,000 clones; about 90% occur a single time. About 0.24% of the sample belongs to the ten largest clones.

Worth noting for this clone: The clone's antigen remains unknown. No much larger clone exists at a distance of one base, and base qualities are not known.

The cohort comprised under 700 healthy bone marrow donors. At the time of sampling, all cohort members were nominally healthy, though unrecorded immune exposures were likely present. The donor tested CMV seronegative, placing the donor among the 350 to 400 seronegative members of the cohort. Every donor gave a peripheral blood sample, and the peripheral blood mononuclear cells from that sample were used for TCR beta sequencing. Genomic DNA was extracted from the blood cell samples with the Qiagen DNeasy Blood Extraction Kit. The sequencing input was PBMCs. The receptor's source is a girl under three years old in good health and CMV-seronegative.

The CDR3 has the sequence CASSFGTGFGRIEAFF. The DNA is as follows: TGTGCCAGCAGCTTCGGGACAGGATTTGGCCGCATCGAAGCTTTCTTT. This chain joins TRBV5-6 to TRBJ1-1; 8 bases in the junction line up with TRBD1. V lost 2 bases and J lost 8 bases, and the count of bases not matched to a germline gene is 14. CDR3 length: 16 amino acids, cysteine to phenylalanine. Only the CDR3 DNA stays, 48 bases, in frame from base 1. CDR1 SGHDT and CDR2 YYEEEE were looked up in the germline V gene.